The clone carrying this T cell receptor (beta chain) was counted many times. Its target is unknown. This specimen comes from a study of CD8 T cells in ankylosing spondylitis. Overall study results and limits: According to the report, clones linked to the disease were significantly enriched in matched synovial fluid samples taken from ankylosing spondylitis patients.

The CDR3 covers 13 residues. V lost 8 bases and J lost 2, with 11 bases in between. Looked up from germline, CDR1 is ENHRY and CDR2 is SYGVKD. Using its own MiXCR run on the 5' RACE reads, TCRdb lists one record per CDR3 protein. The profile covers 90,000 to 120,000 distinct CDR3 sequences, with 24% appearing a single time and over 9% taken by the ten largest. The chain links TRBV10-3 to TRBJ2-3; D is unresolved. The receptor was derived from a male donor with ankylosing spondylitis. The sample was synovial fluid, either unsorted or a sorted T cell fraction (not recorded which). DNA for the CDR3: TGTGCCATCGGGGTGATGGCCACAGATACGCAGTATTTT. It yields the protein CAIGVMATDTQYF.